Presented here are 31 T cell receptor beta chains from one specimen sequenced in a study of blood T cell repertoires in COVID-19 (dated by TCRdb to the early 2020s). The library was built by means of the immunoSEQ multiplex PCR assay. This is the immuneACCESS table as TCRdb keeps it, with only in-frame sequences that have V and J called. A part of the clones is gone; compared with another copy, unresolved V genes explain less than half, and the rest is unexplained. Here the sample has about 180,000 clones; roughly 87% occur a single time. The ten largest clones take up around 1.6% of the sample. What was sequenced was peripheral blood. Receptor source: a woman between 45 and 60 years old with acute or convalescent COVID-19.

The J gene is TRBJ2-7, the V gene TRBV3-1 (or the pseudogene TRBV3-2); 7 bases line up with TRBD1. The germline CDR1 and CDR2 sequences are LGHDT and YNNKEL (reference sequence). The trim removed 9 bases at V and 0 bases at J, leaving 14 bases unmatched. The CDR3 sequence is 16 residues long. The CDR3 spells CARLQGPRRYSYEQYF. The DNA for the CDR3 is TGTGCCAGACTACAGGGGCCAAGACGATACTCCTACGAGCAGTACTTC.

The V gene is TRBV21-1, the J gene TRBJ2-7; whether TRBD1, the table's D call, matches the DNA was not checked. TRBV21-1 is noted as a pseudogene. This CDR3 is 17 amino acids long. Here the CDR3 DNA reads TGTGCCAGCAGCACCAGGGGGTATGGACAGGGGTCTTACGAGCAGTACTTC. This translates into CASSTRGYGQGSYEQYF.

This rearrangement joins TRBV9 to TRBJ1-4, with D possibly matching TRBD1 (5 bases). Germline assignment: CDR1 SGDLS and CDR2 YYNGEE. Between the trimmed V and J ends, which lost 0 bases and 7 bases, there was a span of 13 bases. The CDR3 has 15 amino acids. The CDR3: CASSVASGWSEKLFF. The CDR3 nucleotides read TGTGCCAGCAGCGTAGCTTCAGGGTGGAGTGAAAAACTGTTTTTT.

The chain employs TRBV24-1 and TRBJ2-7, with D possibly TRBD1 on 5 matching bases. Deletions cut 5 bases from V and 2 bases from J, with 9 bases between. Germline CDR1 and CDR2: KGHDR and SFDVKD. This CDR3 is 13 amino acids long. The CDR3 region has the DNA TGTGCCACCAGTGCAAGGGGCGCCTACGAGCAGTACTTC. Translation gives CATSARGAYEQYF.

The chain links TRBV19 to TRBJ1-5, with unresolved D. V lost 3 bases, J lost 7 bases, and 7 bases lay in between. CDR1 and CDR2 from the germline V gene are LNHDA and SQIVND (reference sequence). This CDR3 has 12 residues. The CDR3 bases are TGTGCCAGTAGTATCCACGGGCAGCCCCAGCATTTT. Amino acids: CASSIHGQPQHF.

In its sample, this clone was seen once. CDR3 bases: TGCAGCGTTAGGGGCGACCGGAAGAACTCTGGAAACACCATATATTTT. The encoded protein is CSVRGDRKNSGNTIYF. V gene TRBV29-1 combines with J gene TRBJ1-3; D might be TRBD1 (5 bases). The V end lost 5 bases, the J end lost 0 bases, and 17 bases lay between the germline ends. Looked up from germline, CDR1 is SQVTM and CDR2 is ANQGSEA. The CDR3 has 16 residues.

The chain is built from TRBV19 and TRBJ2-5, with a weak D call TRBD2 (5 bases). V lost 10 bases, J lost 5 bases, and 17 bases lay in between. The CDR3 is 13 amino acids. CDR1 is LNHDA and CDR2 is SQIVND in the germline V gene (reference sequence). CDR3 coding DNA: TGTGCCACCCCTAGGAGGTCCCGCGAGACCCAGTACTTC. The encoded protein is CATPRRSRETQYF.

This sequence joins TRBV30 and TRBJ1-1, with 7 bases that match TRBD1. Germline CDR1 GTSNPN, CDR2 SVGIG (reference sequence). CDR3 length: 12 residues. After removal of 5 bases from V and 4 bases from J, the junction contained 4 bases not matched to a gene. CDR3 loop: CAWATGVTEAFF. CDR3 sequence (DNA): TGTGCCTGGGCTACAGGGGTCACTGAAGCTTTCTTT.

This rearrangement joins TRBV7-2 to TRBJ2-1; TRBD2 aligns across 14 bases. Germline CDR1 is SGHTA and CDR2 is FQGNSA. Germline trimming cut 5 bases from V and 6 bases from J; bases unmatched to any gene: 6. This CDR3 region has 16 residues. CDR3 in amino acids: CASSTRLAGGFNEQFF. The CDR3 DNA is TGTGCCAGCAGCACCCGACTAGCGGGGGGGTTCAATGAGCAGTTCTTC.

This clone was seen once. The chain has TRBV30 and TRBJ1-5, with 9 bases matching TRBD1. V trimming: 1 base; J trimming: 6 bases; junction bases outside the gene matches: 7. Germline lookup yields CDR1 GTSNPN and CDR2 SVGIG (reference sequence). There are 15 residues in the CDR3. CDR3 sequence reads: CAWSAGQGRFQPQHF. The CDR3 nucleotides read TGTGCCTGGAGTGCCGGACAGGGGAGGTTTCAGCCCCAGCATTTT.

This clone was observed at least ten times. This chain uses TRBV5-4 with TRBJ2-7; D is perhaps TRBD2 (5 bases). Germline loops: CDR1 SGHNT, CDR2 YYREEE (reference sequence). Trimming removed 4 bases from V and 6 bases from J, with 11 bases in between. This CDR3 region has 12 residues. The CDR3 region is CASSPSGIEQYF. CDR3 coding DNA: TGTGCCAGCAGCCCGTCGGGGATCGAGCAGTACTTC.

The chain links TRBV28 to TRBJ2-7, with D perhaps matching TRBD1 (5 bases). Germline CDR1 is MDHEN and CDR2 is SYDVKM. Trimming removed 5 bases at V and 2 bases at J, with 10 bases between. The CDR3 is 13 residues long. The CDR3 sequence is CASSQGVPYEQYF. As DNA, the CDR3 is TGTGCCAGCAGTCAGGGCGTCCCCTACGAGCAGTACTTC.

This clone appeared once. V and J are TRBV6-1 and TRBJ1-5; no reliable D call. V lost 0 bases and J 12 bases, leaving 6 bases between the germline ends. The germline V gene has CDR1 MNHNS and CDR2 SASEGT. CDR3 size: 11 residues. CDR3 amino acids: CASSEAFVQHF. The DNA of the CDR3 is TGTGCCAGCAGTGAAGCTTTCGTCCAGCATTTT.

CDR3 in amino acids: CSALTLYEQYF. CDR3 nucleotide sequence: TGCAGTGCTCTGACATTATACGAGCAGTACTTC. This chain links TRBV20-1 with TRBJ2-7; D gene unclear. CDR1 and CDR2 (germline): DFQATT, SNEGSKA (reference sequence). The V gene lost 5 bases and the J gene lost 4 bases, with 9 bases spanning the gap. The CDR3 runs 11 residues.

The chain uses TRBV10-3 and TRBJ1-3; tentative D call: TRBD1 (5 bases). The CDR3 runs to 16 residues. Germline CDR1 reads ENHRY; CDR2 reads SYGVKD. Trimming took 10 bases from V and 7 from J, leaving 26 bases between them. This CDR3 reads CATQQDMSSFGNTIYF. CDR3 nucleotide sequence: TGTGCCACGCAACAGGATATGTCCTCGTTCGGGAACACCATATATTTT.

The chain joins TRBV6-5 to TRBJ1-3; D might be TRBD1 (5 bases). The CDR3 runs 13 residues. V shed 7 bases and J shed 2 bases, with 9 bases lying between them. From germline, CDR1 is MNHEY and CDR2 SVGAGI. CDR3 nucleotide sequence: TGTGCCAGCACCTCGACAGCTGGAAACACCATATATTTT. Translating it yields CASTSTAGNTIYF.

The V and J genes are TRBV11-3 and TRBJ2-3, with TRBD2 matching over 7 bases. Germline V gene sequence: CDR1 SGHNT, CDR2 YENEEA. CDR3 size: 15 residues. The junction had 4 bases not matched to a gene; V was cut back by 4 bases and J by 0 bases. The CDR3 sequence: CASSSGGTSTDTQYF. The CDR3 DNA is TGTGCCAGCAGCTCCGGGGGGACTAGCACAGATACGCAGTATTTT.

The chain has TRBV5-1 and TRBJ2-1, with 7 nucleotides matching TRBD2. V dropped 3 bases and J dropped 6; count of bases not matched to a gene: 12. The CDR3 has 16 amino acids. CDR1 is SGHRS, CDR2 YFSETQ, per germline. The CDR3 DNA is TGCGCCAGCAGCTCGCGAGCGGGACTCCTTTTCAATGAGCAGTTCTTC. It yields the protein CASSSRAGLLFNEQFF. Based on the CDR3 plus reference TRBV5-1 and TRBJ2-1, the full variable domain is KAGVTQTPRYLIKTRGQQVTLSCSPISGHRSVSWYQQTPGQGLQFLFEYFSETQRNKGNFPGRFSGRQFSNSRSEMNVSTLELGDSALYLCASSSRAGLLFNEQFFGPGTRLTVL.

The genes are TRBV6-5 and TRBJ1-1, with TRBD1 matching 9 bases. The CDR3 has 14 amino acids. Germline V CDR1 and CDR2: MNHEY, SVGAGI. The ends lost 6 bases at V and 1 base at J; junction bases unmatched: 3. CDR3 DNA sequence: TGTGCCAGCAGAGGGACAGGGACGAACACTGAAGCTTTCTTT. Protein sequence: CASRGTGTNTEAFF.

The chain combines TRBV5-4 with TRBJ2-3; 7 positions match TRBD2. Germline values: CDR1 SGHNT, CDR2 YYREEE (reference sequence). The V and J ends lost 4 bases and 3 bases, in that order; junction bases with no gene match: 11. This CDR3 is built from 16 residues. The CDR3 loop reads CASSPTSAERTDTQYF. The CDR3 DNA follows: TGTGCCAGCAGCCCCACTAGCGCCGAACGGACAGATACGCAGTATTTT.

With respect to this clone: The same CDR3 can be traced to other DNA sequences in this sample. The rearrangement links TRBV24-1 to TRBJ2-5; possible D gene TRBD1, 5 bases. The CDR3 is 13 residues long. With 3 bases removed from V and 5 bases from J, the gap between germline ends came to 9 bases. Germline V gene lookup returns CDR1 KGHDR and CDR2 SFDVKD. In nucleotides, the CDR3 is TGTGCCACCAGTGATGGGGCGCGGGAGACCCAGTACTTC. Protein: CATSDGARETQYF.

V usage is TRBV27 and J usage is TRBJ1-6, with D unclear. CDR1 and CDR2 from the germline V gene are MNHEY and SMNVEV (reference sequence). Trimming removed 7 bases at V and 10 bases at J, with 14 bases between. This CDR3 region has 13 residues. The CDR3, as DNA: TGTGCCAGCACCCAAAGAGGTGACTCACCCCTCCACTTT. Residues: CASTQRGDSPLHF.

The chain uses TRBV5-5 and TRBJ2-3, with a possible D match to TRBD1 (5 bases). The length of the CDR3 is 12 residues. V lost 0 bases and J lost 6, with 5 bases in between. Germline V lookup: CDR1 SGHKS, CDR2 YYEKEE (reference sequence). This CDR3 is CASSLGGDTQYF. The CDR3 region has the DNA TGTGCCAGCAGCTTGGGGGGCGATACGCAGTATTTT.

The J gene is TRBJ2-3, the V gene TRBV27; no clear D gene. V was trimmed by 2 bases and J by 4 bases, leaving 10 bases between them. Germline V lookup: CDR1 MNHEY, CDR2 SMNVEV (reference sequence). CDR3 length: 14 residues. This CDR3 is CASSLQLASDTQYF. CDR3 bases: TGTGCCAGCAGTTTACAGTTAGCTTCAGATACGCAGTATTTT.

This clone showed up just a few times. As DNA, the CDR3 is TGTGCCAGTAGTATAGGGGCAGGGGGTAGTGAGACCCAGTACTTC. Residues: CASSIGAGGSETQYF. V and J are TRBV19 and TRBJ2-5; 7 bases agree with TRBD1. CDR1 is LNHDA, CDR2 SQIVND, per germline (reference sequence). Trimming cost V 1 base and J 5 bases; bases outside gene matches: 7. There are 15 residues in the CDR3.

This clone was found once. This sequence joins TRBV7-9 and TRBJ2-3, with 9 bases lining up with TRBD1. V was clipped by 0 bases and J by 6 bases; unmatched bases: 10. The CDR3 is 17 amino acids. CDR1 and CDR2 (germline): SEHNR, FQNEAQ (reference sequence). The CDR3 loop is CASSLAPGQGGEDTQYF. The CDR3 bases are TGTGCCAGCAGCTTAGCCCCGGGACAGGGTGGAGAGGATACGCAGTATTTT. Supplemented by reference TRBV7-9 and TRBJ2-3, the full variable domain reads DTGVSQNPRHKITKRGQNVTFRCDPISEHNRLYWYRQTLGQGPEFLTYFQNEAQLEKSRLLSDRFSAERPKGSFSTLEIQRTEQGDSAMYLCASSLAPGQGGEDTQYFGPGTRLTVL.

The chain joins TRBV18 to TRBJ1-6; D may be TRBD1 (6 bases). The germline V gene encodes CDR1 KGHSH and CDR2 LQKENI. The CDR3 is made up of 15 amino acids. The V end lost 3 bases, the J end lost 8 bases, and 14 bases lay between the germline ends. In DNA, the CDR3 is TGTGCCAGCTCACCTTCCGGGACATACGATTCACCCCTCCACTTT. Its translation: CASSPSGTYDSPLHF. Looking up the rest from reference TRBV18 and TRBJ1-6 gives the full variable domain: NAGVMQNPRHLVRRRGQEARLRCSPMKGHSHVYWYRQLPEEGLKFMVYLQKENIIDESGMPKERFSAEFPKEGPSILRIQQVVRGDSAAYFCASSPSGTYDSPLHFGNGTRLTVT.

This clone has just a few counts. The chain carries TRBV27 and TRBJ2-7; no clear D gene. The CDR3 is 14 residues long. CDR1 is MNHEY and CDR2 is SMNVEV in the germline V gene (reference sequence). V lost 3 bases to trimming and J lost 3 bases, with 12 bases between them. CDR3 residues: CASSLEQPFYEQYF. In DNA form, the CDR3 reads TGTGCCAGCAGTTTGGAACAGCCCTTCTACGAGCAGTACTTC.

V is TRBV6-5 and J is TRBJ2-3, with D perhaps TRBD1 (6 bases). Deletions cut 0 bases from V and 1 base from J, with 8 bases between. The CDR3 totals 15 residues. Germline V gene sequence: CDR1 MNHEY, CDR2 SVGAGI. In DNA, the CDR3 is TGTGCCAGCAGTTACTCAGGACAGCGCACAGATACGCAGTATTTT. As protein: CASSYSGQRTDTQYF.

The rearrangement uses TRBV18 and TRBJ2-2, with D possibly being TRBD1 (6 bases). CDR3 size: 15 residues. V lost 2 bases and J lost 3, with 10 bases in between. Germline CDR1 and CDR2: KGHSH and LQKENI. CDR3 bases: TGTGCCAGCTCACCAATGGGACAAGACACCGGGGAGCTGTTTTTT. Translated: CASSPMGQDTGELFF.

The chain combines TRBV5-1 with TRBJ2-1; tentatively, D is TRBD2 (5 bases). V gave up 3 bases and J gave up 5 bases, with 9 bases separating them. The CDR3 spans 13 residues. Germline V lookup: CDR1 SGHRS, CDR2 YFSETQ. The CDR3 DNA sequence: TGCGCCAGCAGCTCCGGACTCAACAATGAGCAGTTCTTC. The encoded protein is CASSSGLNNEQFF.